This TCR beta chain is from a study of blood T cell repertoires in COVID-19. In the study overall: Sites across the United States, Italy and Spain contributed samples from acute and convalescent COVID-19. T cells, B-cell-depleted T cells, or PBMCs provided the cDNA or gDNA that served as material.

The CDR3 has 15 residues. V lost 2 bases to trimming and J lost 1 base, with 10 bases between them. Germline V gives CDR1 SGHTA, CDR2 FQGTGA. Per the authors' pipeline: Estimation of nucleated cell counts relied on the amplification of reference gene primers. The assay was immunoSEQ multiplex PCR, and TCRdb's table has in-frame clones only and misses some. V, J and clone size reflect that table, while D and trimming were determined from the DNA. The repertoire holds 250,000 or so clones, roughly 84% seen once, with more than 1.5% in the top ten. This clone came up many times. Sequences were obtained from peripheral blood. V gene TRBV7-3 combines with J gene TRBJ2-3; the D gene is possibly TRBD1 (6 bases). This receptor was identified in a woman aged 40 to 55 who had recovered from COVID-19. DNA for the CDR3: TGTGCCAGCAGCTTAGGACAGAGCGGCACAGATACGCAGTATTTT. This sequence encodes CASSLGQSGTDTQYF.